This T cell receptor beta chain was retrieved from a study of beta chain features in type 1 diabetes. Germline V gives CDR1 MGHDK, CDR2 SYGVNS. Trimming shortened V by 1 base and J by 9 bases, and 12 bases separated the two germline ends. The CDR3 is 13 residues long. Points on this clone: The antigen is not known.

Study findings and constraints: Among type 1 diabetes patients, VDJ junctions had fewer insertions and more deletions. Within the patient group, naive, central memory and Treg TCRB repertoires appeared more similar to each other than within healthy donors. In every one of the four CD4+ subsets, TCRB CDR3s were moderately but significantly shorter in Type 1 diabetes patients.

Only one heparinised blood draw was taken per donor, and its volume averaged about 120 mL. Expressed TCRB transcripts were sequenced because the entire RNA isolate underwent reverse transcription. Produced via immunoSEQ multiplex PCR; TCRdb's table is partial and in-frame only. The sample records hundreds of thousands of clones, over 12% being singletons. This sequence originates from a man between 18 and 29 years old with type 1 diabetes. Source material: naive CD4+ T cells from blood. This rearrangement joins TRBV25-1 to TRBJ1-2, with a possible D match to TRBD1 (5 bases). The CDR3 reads CASSEFAQGSYTF. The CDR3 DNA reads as TGTGCCAGCAGTGAATTTGCCCAGGGTAGCTACACCTTC.